Listed below are T cell receptor beta chains from one sample, sequenced in a study of molecular identifiers for immune sequencing clone quantification. TCRdb analysed the PCR reads with MiXCR anew, one entry per CDR3 protein. The table lists roughly 65,000 distinct CDR3 sequences, less than 20% of them singletons. Sample: naive CD8+ T cells from blood, with Jurkat cell RNA spiked in. Receptors were obtained from a human donor in good health. Some libraries in this study had Jurkat cell RNA spiked in. CDR3s leave out the opening cysteine and the closing phenylalanine or tryptophan. The order of the fields is J gene, V gene, CDR3 protein.

>TRBJ2-2|TRBV7-9
ASSRGGGELF
>TRBJ2-7|TRBV7-9
ASSYWDRGLYEQY
>TRBJ2-7|TRBV13
ASSLTVTGPQY
>TRBJ1-6|TRBV7-8
ASSLESGGMNSPLH
>TRBJ2-3|TRBV24-1
ATSRQGPTDTQY
>TRBJ1-5|TRBV12-5
ASGFGGTGNDQPQH
>TRBJ2-7|TRBV30
ASLEGRAYEQY
>TRBJ1-1|TRBV18
ASSPPGQGDTEAF
>TRBJ2-1|TRBV19
ASSIKTVNEQF
>TRBJ2-7|TRBV7-9
ASSPQEGVARKY
>TRBJ2-7|TRBV27
ASSWAGGVEQY
>TRBJ2-7|TRBV6-5
ASSPSIGGTYEQY
>TRBJ2-7|TRBV19
ASSIAGSSSYEQY
>TRBJ2-3|TRBV6-1
ASSSPAGSTDTQY
>TRBJ2-3|TRBV20-1
SASGLAGRLDTQY
>TRBJ2-1|TRBV7-8
ASSFLELAEGSYNEQF
>TRBJ2-7|TRBV28
ASSLGVSYGQY
>TRBJ2-3|TRBV5-1
ASSSRLAPDTQY
>TRBJ1-5|TRBV30
AWSQDGNSNQPQH
>TRBJ2-3|TRBV10-2
ASRSFALTDTQY
>TRBJ2-7|TRBV7-6
ASSRLAGSYEQY
>TRBJ2-7|TRBV25-1
ASYGVTIDEQY
>TRBJ2-1|TRBV4-1
ARSQTTGFSCNEQF